The following is a T cell receptor (beta chain) sequence with its context. Its antigen is not known. Germline V gene lookup returns CDR1 SGHAT and CDR2 FQNNGV. The germline V and J ends were trimmed by 5 bases and 5 bases, with 13 bases remaining between them. The CDR3 is 14 residues long. The data belong to a study of cytotoxic CD8 clonotypes in ibrutinib-treated CLL. Study background: Included were 11 relapsed/refractory and approximately 15 treatment-naive patients, of whom approximately 17 were IGHV unmutated. Mean yields were about 260,000 productive templates and roughly 94,000 productive rearrangements per sample. Findings of the study overall: Public clonotypes were rare and shrank or held steady on treatment. Sampling times, which were not matched between the groups, differed between sustained-remission patients and progressing patients.

TCRdb keeps only in-frame clones here, not all; method: immunoSEQ multiplex PCR. The table records more than 110,000 clones, 70% to 90% of them present only once. This clonotype was sampled from a human donor with chronic lymphocytic leukemia. V is TRBV11-2 and J is TRBJ1-5; no definite D call. The source material was PBMCs, sampled after 36 months of ibrutinib treatment. As DNA, the CDR3 is TGTGCCAGCAGCCCAGGACCGGGAGATCAGCCCCAGCATTTT. Its translation is CASSPGPGDQPQHF.